This record concerns one TCR beta chain sequence. Its antigen is undetermined. It was across several immunoSEQ plates that each subset's genomic DNA was evenly split. Profiling relied on immunoSEQ multiplex PCR, and the TCRdb table lists in-frame clones only, not all of them. The sample has 170,000 or so clones, about 66% seen once; the top ten hold about 9.4%. The V gene lost 4 bases and the J gene lost 5 bases, with 16 bases spanning the gap. Germline values: CDR1 SGHRS, CDR2 YFSETQ. This CDR3 has 14 residues. The study separated CD4+ cells into CD45RA+ naive and CD45RA-negative memory subsets. The sample originates from a study of shared clonotypes between healthy human individuals. Whole-study findings and limits: Clonotypes shared by all four sorted-subset donors had higher generation probabilities than non-shared clonotypes. A handful of donors shared 4.5% to 6.5% of their naive CD4 clonotypes.

The chain has TRBV5-1 and TRBJ2-7, with unresolved D. The receptor's source is a man younger than 45 in good health. Sequencing was performed on memory CD4+ T cells sorted from blood. The subset denotes: CD45RA-negative fraction. CDR3 nucleotide sequence: TGCGCCAGCAGCGGTGAGGTCCGGCTGGACGAGCAGTACTTC. Amino acid sequence: CASSGEVRLDEQYF.